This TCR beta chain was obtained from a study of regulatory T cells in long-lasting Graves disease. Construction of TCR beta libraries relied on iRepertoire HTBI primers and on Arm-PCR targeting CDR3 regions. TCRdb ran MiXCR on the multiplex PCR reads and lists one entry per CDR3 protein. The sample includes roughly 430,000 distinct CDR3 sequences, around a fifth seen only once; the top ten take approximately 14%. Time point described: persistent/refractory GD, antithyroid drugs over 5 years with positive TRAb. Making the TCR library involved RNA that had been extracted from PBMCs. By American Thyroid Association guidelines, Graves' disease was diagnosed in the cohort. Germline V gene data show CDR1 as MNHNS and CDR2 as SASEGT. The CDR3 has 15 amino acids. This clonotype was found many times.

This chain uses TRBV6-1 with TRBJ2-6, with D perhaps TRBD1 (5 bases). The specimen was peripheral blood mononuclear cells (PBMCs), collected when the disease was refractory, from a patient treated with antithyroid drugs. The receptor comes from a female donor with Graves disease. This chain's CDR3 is CAASTPRVGANVLTF. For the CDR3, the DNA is TGTGCTGCGTCAACACCCAGGGTCGGGGCCAACGTCCTGACTTTC.